The 16 T cell receptor beta chains below were found in one sample sequenced in a study of blood T cell repertoires in COVID-19. Method: immunoSEQ multiplex PCR; TCRdb's copy keeps in-frame clones and lacks some. The sample includes 150,000 to 200,000 clones, roughly nine tenths of them seen just once. Sequencing was performed on peripheral blood. The receptors derive from a man in his 70s with active or convalescent COVID-19.

V and J are TRBV4-1 and TRBJ1-1; D unresolved. The V gene lost 0 bases and the J gene lost 1 base, with 12 bases spanning the gap. CDR1 is MGHRA, CDR2 YSYEKL, per germline. The CDR3 is made up of 16 amino acids. The CDR3 sequence is CASSQESRSANTEAFF. Here the CDR3 DNA reads TGCGCCAGCAGCCAAGAGTCCAGGTCCGCGAACACTGAAGCTTTCTTT.

This sequence joins TRBV14 and TRBJ1-2; D call uncertain. This CDR3 is built from 15 residues. Trimming removed 0 bases from V and 4 bases from J, with 12 bases in between. CDR1 is SGHDN, CDR2 FVKESK, per germline. The CDR3 sequence: CASSQDLPGLYGYTF. In DNA form, the CDR3 reads TGTGCCAGCAGCCAAGATCTCCCGGGTCTCTATGGCTACACCTTC.

V is TRBV4-1 and J is TRBJ1-5; D uncertain. The CDR3 has 15 amino acids. Germline V gene sequence: CDR1 MGHRA, CDR2 YSYEKL. Trimming pared 4 bases from V and 9 bases from J, leaving 19 bases between. CDR3 coding DNA: TGCGCCAGCAGCCGCTTTAAGGAGGAACCGGGGCCCCAGCATTTT. This codes for CASSRFKEEPGPQHF.

CDR3 in amino acids: CASSSPGQGDYEQYF. In DNA, the CDR3 is TGTGCCAGCAGTTCCCCGGGACAGGGTGACTACGAGCAGTACTTC. This rearrangement joins TRBV6-2 or TRBV6-3 to TRBJ2-7; 9 positions agree with TRBD1. V shed 4 bases, J shed 3 bases, and the junction held 7 bases outside the gene matches. CDR3 size: 15 residues. Germline CDR1 reads MNHEY; CDR2 reads SVGEGT.

The chain joins TRBV6-1 to TRBJ1-3, with D tentatively TRBD1 (6 bases). The CDR3 length is 15 residues. Germline V CDR1 and CDR2: MNHNS, SASEGT. V lost 2 bases to trimming and J lost 3 bases, with 11 bases between them. CDR3 DNA sequence: TGTGCCAGCAGTGAACAGGGGAGAGGTGGAAACACCATATATTTT. Translation: CASSEQGRGGNTIYF.

V and J are TRBV12-3 or TRBV12-4 and TRBJ2-3; D gene unclear. The length of the CDR3 is 13 residues. Trimming pared 2 bases from V and 6 bases from J, leaving 9 bases between. CDR3 nucleotides: TGTGCCAGCAGTTTAATTAGAGCGGATACGCAGTATTTT. It codes for CASSLIRADTQYF.

The chain combines TRBV27 with TRBJ1-5; no firm D call. The CDR3 is 14 residues long. The germline V gene encodes CDR1 MNHEY and CDR2 SMNVEV (reference sequence). Trimming cost V 3 bases and J 4 bases, with 10 bases left between them. The CDR3 reads CASSFGRGNQPQHF. The CDR3 bases are TGTGCCAGCAGTTTTGGACGGGGAAATCAGCCCCAGCATTTT.

The chain combines TRBV29-1 with TRBJ2-5; 9 bases match TRBD1. CDR1 is SQVTM, CDR2 ANQGSEA, per germline. CDR3 length: 12 amino acids. With V trimmed by 6 bases and J by 6 bases, 5 bases remained unmatched. In DNA form, the CDR3 reads TGCAGCGTAAGGACAGGGGAGAAGACCCAGTACTTC. It specifies CSVRTGEKTQYF.

The rearrangement links TRBV5-6 to TRBJ1-5; TRBD1 agrees at 7 bases. The CDR3 has 12 amino acids. Germline CDR1 SGHDT, CDR2 YYEEEE. Unmatched junction bases numbered 5, after V lost 7 bases and J lost 7 bases. CDR3 nucleotide sequence: TGTGCCAGCTTTGACAGGGACCAGCCCCAGCATTTT. This gives the protein CASFDRDQPQHF.

The chain links TRBV7-2 to TRBJ1-2; perhaps TRBD1 as D (6 bases). V was shortened by 2 bases and J by 7 bases, with 11 bases between the two germline ends. Per the germline V gene, CDR1 is SGHTA and CDR2 is FQGNSA. This CDR3 has 13 amino acids. The CDR3, as DNA: TGTGCCAGCAGCTTAACGACCAGGGGTGGCTACACCTTC. Translated, it gives CASSLTTRGGYTF.

A single count supports this clone. The chain links TRBV11-2 to TRBJ2-1; TRBD2 aligns across 7 bases. J was trimmed by 4 bases and V by 2 bases; bases with no gene match: 8. CDR3 length: 16 amino acids. The germline V gene encodes CDR1 SGHAT and CDR2 FQNNGV. The CDR3 DNA follows: TGTGCCAGCAGCTTACTGCGCGGGAGAAGGTACAATGAGCAGTTCTTC. This gives the protein CASSLLRGRRYNEQFF.

Turning to this clone: A read error may account for a junction end that differs from germline. The chain carries TRBV5-1 and TRBJ1-6; D remains unclear. Germline-derived CDR1 and CDR2 are SGHRS and YFSETQ. CDR3 size: 16 residues. The CDR3 DNA sequence: TGCGCCAGCAGCACGGACTCCGGGTCCTCTAATTCACCCCTCCACTTT. The encoded protein is CASSTDSGSSNSPLHF.

The chain links TRBV9 to TRBJ2-7; weak D call: TRBD2 (6 bases). Germline loops: CDR1 SGDLS, CDR2 YYNGEE. Trimming took 2 bases from V and 2 from J, leaving 11 bases between them. CDR3 length: 14 residues. The CDR3 nucleotides read TGTGCCAGCAGCGTCGGGACTGTACCCTACGAGCAGTACTTC. The encoded protein is CASSVGTVPYEQYF.

The rearrangement links TRBV2 to TRBJ2-5; a weak D match, TRBD1 (5 bases). The CDR3 is 14 amino acids. V was pared by 2 bases and J by 4 bases, with 11 bases between. CDR1 and CDR2 (germline): SNHLY, FYNNEI. The CDR3 region has the DNA TGTGCCAGCAGTGAACTAGGACATTTAGAGACCCAGTACTTC. Its translation: CASSELGHLETQYF.

The J gene is TRBJ2-5, the V gene TRBV10-2; weak D call: TRBD2 (5 bases). The CDR3 is made up of 17 amino acids. CDR1 and CDR2 from the germline V gene are WSHSY and SAAADI. Trimming took off 3 bases at V and 3 bases at J, with 20 bases between the two ends. In DNA form, the CDR3 reads TGCGCCAGCAGTGAAATTCGAGCGGTTGTGGGGAAAGAGACCCAGTACTTC. Translating it yields CASSEIRAVVGKETQYF.

The V call is TRBV19, the J call TRBJ2-1; 8 bases fit TRBD2. There are 15 residues in the CDR3. The J segment lost 7 bases and the V segment lost 6 bases, leaving 11 bases of the junction unmatched. Germline-derived CDR1 and CDR2 are LNHDA and SQIVND (reference sequence). The CDR3 here is CASSPFGGAANEQFF. The DNA for the CDR3 is TGTGCCAGTAGCCCCTTCGGGGGGGCCGCGAATGAGCAGTTCTTC.